This TCR beta chain was captured by sequencing in a study of beta chain features in type 1 diabetes. Overall study results and limits: Although PCR might favor shorter templates, it would do so equally in patients and controls. Patients with type 1 diabetes carried fewer insertions and had more deletions at their VDJ junctions.

A heparinised blood draw that averaged around 100 mL was obtained once from each donor. Since all of the isolated RNA was reverse transcribed, expressed TCRB transcripts were what got sequenced. Here immunoSEQ multiplex PCR was the method, and the copy in TCRdb shows in-frame clones only, minus some. The sample contains approximately 150,000 clones, less than 11% of which appear only once. This clone was seen at least ten times. Its antigen is as yet unknown. The specimen was naive CD4+ T cells from blood. The sequence was collected from a man aged 18 to 35 in good health.

CDR3 sequence reads: CASSFRGEKLFF. CDR3 sequence (DNA): TGTGCCAGCAGCTTTCGGGGGGAAAAACTGTTTTTT. The chain is built from TRBV7-2 and TRBJ1-4, with D possibly being TRBD1 (5 bases). Germline V lookup: CDR1 SGHTA, CDR2 FQGNSA. V lost 3 bases to trimming and J lost 8 bases, with 7 bases between them. There are 12 residues in the CDR3. The whole variable domain, filled in from reference TRBV7-2 and TRBJ1-4, reads GAGVSQSPSNKVTEKGKDVELRCDPISGHTALYWYRQSLGQGLEFLIYFQGNSAPDKSGLPSDRFSAERTGGSVSTLTIQRTQQEDSAVYLCASSFRGEKLFFGSGTQLSVL.